This TCR beta chain comes out of a study of shared clonotypes between healthy human individuals. Study-level points and caveats: Shared across a few donors were roughly 5.3% of the naive CD4 clonotypes.

The CDR3 sequence is 15 residues long. The ends were cut back, 6 bases at V and 8 bases at J, with 22 bases in the middle. Germline CDR1 reads MNHEY; CDR2 reads SMNVEV (reference sequence). Repertoires were generated with immunoSEQ multiplex PCR, while TCRdb's copy carries only in-frame clones and drops some. The sample consists of more than 550,000 clones, 90% to 95% of them appearing once. Concerning this clone: The antigen is undetermined.

Terminally differentiated effector memory CD45RA+ cells were left out of the naive CD8 fraction, which was CD45RO-negative and positively selected for CCR7. This receptor was identified in a man younger than 45 in good health. Specimen: naive CD8+ T cells sorted from blood. The rearrangement joins TRBV27 to TRBJ1-2, with no clear D. As DNA, the CDR3 is TGTGCCAGCAGCTGGACCCCCGGACTGACCGACGGCTACACCTTC. It specifies CASSWTPGLTDGYTF.